The rows below give T cell receptor beta chains drawn from one sample of a study of blood T cell repertoires in COVID-19. Sequencing was performed with immunoSEQ multiplex PCR; in TCRdb, only in-frame clones are kept and a portion is missing. The table includes over 250,000 clones, 70% to 85% detected once. The sample was peripheral blood. These receptors all stem from an elderly woman with acute or convalescent COVID-19. Each CDR3 is given with its conserved first and last residue. The D gene is left open where the match is weak. Rows may omit the clone size; those that give it use once, few, many or a size class.

abundance	j_gene	d_gene	v_gene	CDR3nt	CDR3aa
.	TRBJ2-2	.	TRBV5-1	TGCGCCAGCAGCTCTCAGGGGACCGGGGAGCTGTTTTTT	CASSSQGTGELFF
.	TRBJ2-7	.	TRBV10-3	TGTGCCATCAGTGAGTCGGTAGGGGCCTACGAGCAGTACTTC	CAISESVGAYEQYF
.	TRBJ1-6	.	TRBV5-6	TGTGCCAGCAGCTTGGACAGCCTTCGGGGGGGAAATTCACCCCTCCACTTT	CASSLDSLRGGNSPLHF
.	TRBJ2-1	.	TRBV4-1	TGCGCCAGCAGCCAAGATCCCTACTACAATGAGCAGTTCTTC	CASSQDPYYNEQFF
.	TRBJ2-3	TRBD2	TRBV13	TGTGCCAGCAGCCCTCCTCGACTAGCGGGGGGCTACCGGAGGCAGTATTTT	CASSPPRLAGGYRRQYF
.	TRBJ2-6	.	TRBV4-3	TGCGCCAGCAGCCAAGATCTCGGGGCTGGGGCCAACGTCCTGACTTTC	CASSQDLGAGANVLTF
.	TRBJ1-2	TRBD1	TRBV6-6	TGTGCCAGCAGGCCGACAACAGGGGGCCATGGCTACACCTTC	CASRPTTGGHGYTF
.	TRBJ1-2	TRBD1	TRBV27	TGTGCCAGCAGCCCGCCCGGGACAGGGTACGGCTACACCTTC	CASSPPGTGYGYTF
.	TRBJ1-5	.	TRBV2	TGTGCCAGCAGTGAGGACTGGGGTTACGGCAATCAGCCCCAGCATTTT	CASSEDWGYGNQPQHF
few	TRBJ2-1	TRBD2	TRBV2	TGTGCCAGCAGTGAATTGGGACTAGACAATGAGCAGTTCTTC	CASSELGLDNEQFF
.	TRBJ2-7	.	TRBV7-9	TGTGCCAGCAGCTTAAGTCAGACATCCTACGAGCAGTACTTC	CASSLSQTSYEQYF
.	TRBJ2-1	.	TRBV19	TGTGCCAGTAGTACCGGGACAAGATACAATGAGCAGTTCTTC	CASSTGTRYNEQFF
few	TRBJ2-2	.	TRBV5-1	TGCGCCAGCTCCTTAGGGGACAATGACACCGGGGAGCTGTTTTTT	CASSLGDNDTGELFF
.	TRBJ2-7	.	TRBV6-5	TGTGCCACTCGAGCGATCGGCCTCCCCTACGAGCAGTACTTC	CATRAIGLPYEQYF
.	TRBJ2-1	TRBD2	TRBV19	TGTGCCAGTAGCAGGACTAGCGGGGGGGAGTACAATGAGCAGTTCTTC	CASSRTSGGEYNEQFF
.	TRBJ2-7	TRBD1	TRBV18	TGTGCCAGCTCACCATTTAGGACAGGGGAAGGAGAGCAGTACTTC	CASSPFRTGEGEQYF
.	TRBJ2-3	TRBD2	TRBV27	TGTGCCAGCAGTTCTGTTCTAGCGGGCACAGATACGCAGTATTTT	CASSSVLAGTDTQYF
.	TRBJ2-1	TRBD2	TRBV28	TGTGCCAGCAGTGCCACGGTGGGAGCGGGAGGGCATAATGAGCAGTTCTTC	CASSATVGAGGHNEQFF